The T cell receptor (beta chain) described here comes from a study of T cells in tuberculosis. Overall study context: In South Africa, adults with active tuberculosis were compared with IGRA-negative and latently infected IGRA-positive adolescents.

As concerns this clone: What it binds is unknown.

Germline-derived CDR1 and CDR2 are SGHNT and YYREEE (reference sequence). Trimming cost V 8 bases and J 0 bases; bases outside gene matches: 9. The CDR3 length is 17 residues. The data were produced by immunoSEQ multiplex PCR, yet TCRdb's version contains in-frame clones alone and is incomplete. The data show fewer than 40,000 clones, 97% seen once. Findings of the study overall: Active tuberculosis patients had shorter CDR3-alpha; the beta difference was nonsignificant. GMM-specific TCRs were nearer to active tuberculosis alpha repertoires, suggesting expansion. Using the GMM-specific repertoire gave under 90% accuracy versus 60% to 70% with motifs.

This receptor was taken from a donor aged 10 to 29 with latent tuberculosis or without tuberculosis infection. The J gene is TRBJ2-2, the V gene TRBV5-4, with 11 positions matching TRBD2. The material sequenced was PBMCs. This chain's CDR3 is CASSLGLADANTGELFF. The DNA of the CDR3 is TGTGCCAGTAGCCTGGGACTAGCGGACGCGAACACCGGGGAGCTGTTTTTT.